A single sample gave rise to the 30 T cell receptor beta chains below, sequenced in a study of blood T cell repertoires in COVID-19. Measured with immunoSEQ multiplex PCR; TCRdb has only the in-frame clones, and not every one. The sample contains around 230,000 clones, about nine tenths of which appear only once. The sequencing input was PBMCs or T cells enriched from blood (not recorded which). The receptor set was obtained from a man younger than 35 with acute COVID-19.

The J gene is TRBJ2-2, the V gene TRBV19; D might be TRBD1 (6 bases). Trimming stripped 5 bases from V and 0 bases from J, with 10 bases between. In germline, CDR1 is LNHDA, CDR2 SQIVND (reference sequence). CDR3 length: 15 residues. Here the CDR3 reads CASSLRGSNTGELFF. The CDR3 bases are TGTGCCAGTAGTCTCAGGGGTTCGAACACCGGGGAGCTGTTTTTT.

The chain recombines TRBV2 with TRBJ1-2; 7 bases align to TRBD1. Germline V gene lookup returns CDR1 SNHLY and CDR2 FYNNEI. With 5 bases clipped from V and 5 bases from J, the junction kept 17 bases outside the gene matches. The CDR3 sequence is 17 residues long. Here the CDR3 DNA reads TGTGCCAGCAGTAGAAAAGGGGTGGGACAGTCTTCTTATGGCTACACCTTC. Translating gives CASSRKGVGQSSYGYTF.

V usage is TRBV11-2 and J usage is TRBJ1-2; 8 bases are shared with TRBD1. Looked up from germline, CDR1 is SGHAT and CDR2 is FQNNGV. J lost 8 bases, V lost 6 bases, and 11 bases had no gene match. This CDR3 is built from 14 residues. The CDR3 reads CASRGGQAYVGYTF. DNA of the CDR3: TGTGCCAGCAGGGGGGGACAGGCCTACGTCGGCTACACCTTC. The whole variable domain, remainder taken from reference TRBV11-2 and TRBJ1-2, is EAGVAQSPRYKIIEKRQSVAFWCNPISGHATLYWYQQILGQGPKLLIQFQNNGVVDDSQLPKDRFSAERLKGVDSTLKIQPAKLEDSAVYLCASRGGQAYVGYTFGSGTRLTVV.

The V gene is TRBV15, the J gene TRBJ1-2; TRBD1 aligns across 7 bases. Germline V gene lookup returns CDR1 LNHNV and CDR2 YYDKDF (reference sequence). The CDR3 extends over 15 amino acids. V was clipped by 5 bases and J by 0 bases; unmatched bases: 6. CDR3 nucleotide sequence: TGTGCCACCAGCTTAACGACAGGGTCTAACTATGGCTACACCTTC. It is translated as CATSLTTGSNYGYTF.

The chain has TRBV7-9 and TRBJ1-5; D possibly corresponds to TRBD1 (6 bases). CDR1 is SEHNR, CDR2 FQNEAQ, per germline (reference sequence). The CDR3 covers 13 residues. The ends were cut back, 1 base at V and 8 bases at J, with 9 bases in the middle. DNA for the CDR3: TGTGCCAGCAGCTTAGGTCAGGGGAAGCCCCAGCATTTT. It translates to CASSLGQGKPQHF.

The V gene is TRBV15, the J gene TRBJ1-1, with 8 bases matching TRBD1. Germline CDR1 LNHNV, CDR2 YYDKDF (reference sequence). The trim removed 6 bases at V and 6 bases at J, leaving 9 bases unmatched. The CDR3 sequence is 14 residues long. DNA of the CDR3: TGTGCCACCAGTTTGGCAGGGGGCAAGGCTGAAGCTTTCTTT. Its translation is CATSLAGGKAEAFF.

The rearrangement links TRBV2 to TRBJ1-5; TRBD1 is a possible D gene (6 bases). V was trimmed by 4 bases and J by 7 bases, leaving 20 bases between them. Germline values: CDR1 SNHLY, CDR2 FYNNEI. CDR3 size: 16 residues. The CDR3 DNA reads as TGTGCCAGCAGTGGTTTCGTGGGGGGGGGCGAACAGCCCCAGCATTTT. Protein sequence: CASSGFVGGGEQPQHF.

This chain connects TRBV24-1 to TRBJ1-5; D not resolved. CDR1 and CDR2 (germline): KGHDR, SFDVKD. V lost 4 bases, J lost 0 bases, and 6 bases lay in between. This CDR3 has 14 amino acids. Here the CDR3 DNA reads TGTGCCACCAGTGAAACAGCTAGCAATCAGCCCCAGCATTTT. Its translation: CATSETASNQPQHF.

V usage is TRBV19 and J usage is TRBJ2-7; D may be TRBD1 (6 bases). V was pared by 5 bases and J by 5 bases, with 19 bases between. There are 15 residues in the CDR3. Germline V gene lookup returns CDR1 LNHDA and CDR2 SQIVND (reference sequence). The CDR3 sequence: CASSLDHQGFDEQYF. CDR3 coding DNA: TGTGCCAGTAGTCTTGACCATCAGGGGTTCGACGAGCAGTACTTC. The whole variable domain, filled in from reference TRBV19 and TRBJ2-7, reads DGGITQSPKYLFRKEGQNVTLSCEQNLNHDAMYWYRQDPGQGLRLIYYSQIVNDFQKGDIAEGYSVSREKKESFPLTVTSAQKNPTAFYLCASSLDHQGFDEQYFGPGTRLTVT.

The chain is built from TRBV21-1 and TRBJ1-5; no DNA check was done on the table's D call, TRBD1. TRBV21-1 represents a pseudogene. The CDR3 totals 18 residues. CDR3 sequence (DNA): TGTGTCAGCAGCAAGTGGGACAGGGGACCTCCGAGCAATCAGCCCCAGCATTTT. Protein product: CVSSKWDRGPPSNQPQHF.

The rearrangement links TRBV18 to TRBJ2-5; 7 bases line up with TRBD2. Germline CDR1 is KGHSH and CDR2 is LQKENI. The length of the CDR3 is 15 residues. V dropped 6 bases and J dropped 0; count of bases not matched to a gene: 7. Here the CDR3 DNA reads TGTGCCAGCTCCACCAGGCGGGAGAACCAAGAGACCCAGTACTTC. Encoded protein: CASSTRRENQETQYF. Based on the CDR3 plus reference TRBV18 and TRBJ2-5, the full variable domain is NAGVMQNPRHLVRRRGQEARLRCSPMKGHSHVYWYRQLPEEGLKFMVYLQKENIIDESGMPKERFSAEFPKEGPSILRIQQVVRGDSAAYFCASSTRRENQETQYFGPGTRLLVL.

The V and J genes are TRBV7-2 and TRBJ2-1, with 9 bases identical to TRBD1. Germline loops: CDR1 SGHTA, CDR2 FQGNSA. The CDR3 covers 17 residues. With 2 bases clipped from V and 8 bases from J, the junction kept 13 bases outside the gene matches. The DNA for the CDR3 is TGTGCCAGCAGCTTATTGGGCCGGGGAACAGGGGGCCATGAGCAGTTCTTC. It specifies CASSLLGRGTGGHEQFF.

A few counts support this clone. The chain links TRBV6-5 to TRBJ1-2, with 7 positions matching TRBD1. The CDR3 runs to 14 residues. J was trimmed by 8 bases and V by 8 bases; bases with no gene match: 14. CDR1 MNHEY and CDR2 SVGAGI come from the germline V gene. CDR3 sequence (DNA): TGTGCCAGCTCGAAGGGGGCGCAGGGGAGAGGCTACACCTTC. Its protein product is CASSKGAQGRGYTF.

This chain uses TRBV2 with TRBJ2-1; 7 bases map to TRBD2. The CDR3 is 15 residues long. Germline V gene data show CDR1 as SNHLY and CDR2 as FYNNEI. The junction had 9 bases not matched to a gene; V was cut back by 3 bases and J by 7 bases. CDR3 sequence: CASSDGTTGRNEQFF. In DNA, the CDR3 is TGTGCCAGCAGTGATGGGACTACCGGAAGGAATGAGCAGTTCTTC.

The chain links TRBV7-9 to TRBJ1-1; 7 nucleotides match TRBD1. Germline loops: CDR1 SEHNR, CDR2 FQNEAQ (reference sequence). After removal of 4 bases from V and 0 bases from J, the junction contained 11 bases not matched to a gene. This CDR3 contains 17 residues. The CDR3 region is CASSSPRGAGLNTEAFF. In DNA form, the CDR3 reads TGTGCCAGCAGCTCCCCCAGGGGGGCTGGTCTGAACACTGAAGCTTTCTTT.

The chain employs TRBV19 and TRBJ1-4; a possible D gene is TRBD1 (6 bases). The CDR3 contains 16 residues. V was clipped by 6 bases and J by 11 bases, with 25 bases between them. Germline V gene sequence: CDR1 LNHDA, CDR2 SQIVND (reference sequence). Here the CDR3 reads CASSPIRRTDLTKLFF. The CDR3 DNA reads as TGTGCCAGTAGCCCCATCCGGAGGACAGACTTGACTAAACTGTTTTTT.

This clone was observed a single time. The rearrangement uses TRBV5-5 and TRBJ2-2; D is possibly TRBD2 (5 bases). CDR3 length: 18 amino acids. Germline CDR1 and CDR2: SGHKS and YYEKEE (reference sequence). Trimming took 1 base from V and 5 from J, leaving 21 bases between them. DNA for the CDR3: TGTGCCAGCAGCTTGTCCCCCCGGACGGACTCCTTGACCGGGGAGCTGTTTTTT. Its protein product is CASSLSPRTDSLTGELFF. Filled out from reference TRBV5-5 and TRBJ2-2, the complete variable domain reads DAGVTQSPTHLIKTRGQQVTLRCSPISGHKSVSWYQQVLGQGPQFIFQYYEKEERGRGNFPDRFSARQFPNYSSELNVNALLLGDSALYLCASSLSPRTDSLTGELFFGEGSRLTVL.

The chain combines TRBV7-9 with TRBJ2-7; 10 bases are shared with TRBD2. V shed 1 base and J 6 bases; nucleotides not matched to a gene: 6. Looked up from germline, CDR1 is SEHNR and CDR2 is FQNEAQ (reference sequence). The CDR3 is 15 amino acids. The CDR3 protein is CASSLEREGRGEQYF. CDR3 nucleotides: TGTGCCAGCAGCTTAGAGCGGGAGGGGAGGGGCGAGCAGTACTTC.

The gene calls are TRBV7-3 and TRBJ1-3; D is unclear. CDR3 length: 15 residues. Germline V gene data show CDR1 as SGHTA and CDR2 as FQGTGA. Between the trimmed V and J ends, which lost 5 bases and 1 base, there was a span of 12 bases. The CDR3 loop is CASSPTGDSGNTIYF. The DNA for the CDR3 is TGTGCCAGCAGCCCAACGGGAGATTCTGGAAACACCATATATTTT.

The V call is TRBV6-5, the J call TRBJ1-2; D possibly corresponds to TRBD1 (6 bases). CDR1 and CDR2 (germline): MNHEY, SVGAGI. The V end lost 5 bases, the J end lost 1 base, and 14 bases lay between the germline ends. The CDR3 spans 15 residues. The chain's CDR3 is CASSPGAPLNYGYTF. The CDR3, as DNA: TGTGCCAGCAGTCCAGGGGCCCCTCTTAACTATGGCTACACCTTC.

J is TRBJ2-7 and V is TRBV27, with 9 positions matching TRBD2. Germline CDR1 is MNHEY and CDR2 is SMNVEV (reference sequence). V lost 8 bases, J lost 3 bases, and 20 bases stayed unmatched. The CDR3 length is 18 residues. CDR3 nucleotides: TGTGCCAGCCTCCAAGCCCGAGTTGAGCTAGCGGGACTCTACGAGCAGTACTTC. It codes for CASLQARVELAGLYEQYF.

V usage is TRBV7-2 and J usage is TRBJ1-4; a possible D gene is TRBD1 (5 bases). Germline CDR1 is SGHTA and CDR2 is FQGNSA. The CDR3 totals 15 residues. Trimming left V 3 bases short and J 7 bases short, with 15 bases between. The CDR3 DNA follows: TGTGCCAGCAGCTTTTGGCCAGGGCGCGGTGAAAAACTGTTTTTT. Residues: CASSFWPGRGEKLFF.

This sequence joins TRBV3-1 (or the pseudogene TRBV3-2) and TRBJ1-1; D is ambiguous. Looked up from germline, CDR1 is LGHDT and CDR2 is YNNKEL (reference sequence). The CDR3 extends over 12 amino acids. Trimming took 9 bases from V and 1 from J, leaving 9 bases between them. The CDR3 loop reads CASAAGNTEAFF. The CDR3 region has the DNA TGTGCCAGTGCCGCCGGGAACACTGAAGCTTTCTTT.

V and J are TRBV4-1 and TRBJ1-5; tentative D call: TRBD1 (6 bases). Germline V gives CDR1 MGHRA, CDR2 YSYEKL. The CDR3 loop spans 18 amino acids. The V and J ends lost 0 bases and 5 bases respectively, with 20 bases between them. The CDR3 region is CASSQDETQGKRDQPQHF. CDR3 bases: TGCGCCAGCAGCCAAGACGAAACTCAGGGGAAAAGGGATCAGCCCCAGCATTTT.

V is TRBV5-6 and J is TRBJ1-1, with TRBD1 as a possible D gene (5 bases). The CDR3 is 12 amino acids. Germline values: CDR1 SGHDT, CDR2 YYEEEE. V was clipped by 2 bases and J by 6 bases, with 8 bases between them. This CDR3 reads CASSFQGAEAFF. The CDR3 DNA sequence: TGTGCCAGCAGCTTTCAGGGCGCTGAAGCTTTCTTT.

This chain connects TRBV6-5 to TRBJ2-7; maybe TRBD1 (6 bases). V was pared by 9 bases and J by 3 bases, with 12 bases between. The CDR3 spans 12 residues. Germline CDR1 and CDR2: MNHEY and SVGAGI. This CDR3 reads CASWDTDYEQYF. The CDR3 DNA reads TGTGCCAGTTGGGACACAGACTACGAGCAGTACTTC.

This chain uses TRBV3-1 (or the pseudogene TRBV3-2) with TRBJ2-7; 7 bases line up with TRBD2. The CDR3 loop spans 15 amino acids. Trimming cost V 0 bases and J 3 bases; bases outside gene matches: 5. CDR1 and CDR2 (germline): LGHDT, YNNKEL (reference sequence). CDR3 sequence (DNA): TGTGCCAGCAGCCAAGATTTAGGGGAGGGCTACGAGCAGTACTTC. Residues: CASSQDLGEGYEQYF.

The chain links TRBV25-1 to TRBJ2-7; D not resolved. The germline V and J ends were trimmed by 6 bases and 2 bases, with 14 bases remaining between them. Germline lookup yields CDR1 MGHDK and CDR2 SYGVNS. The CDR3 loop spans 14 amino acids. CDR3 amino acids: CASSVTTSTYEQYF. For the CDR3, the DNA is TGTGCCAGCAGCGTAACGACAAGCACCTACGAGCAGTACTTC.

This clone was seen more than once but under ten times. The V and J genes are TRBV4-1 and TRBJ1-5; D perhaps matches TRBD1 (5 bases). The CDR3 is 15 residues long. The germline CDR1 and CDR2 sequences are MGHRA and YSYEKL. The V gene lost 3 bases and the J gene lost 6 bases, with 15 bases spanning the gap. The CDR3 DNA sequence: TGCGCCAGCAGCCAGGAAGGGAGGGACTCTCAGCCCCAGCATTTT. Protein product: CASSQEGRDSQPQHF.

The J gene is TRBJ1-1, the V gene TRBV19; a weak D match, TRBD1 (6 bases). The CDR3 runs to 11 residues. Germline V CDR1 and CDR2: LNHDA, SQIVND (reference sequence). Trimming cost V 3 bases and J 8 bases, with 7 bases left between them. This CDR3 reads CASSIDREAFF. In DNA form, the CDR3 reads TGTGCCAGTAGTATCGACAGGGAAGCTTTCTTT.